This is a list of T cell receptor beta chains from one sample in a study of neoadjuvant anti-PD-1 for oral cavity cancer. TCRdb's table, derived via immunoSEQ multiplex PCR, lists solely in-frame clones and lacks some. The sample lists tens of thousands of clones, 77% occurring once. The material was PBMCs, obtained after nivolumab (anti-PD-1) treatment. The source of these receptors is a person aged 35 to 85 with oral cavity squamous cell carcinoma. Each CDR3 is given without its conserved first and last residue. Fields, in order: V gene, J gene, D gene, CDR3 protein. D genes are given only for firm matches.

>TRBV2|TRBJ2-4|NA
ASSENAAILAKNIQY
>TRBV9|TRBJ2-5|NA
ASSARTGGETQY
>TRBV7-9|TRBJ2-1|NA
ASSLRAGGWTYNEQF
>TRBV7-2|TRBJ2-7|NA
ASSFGGQGEQY
>TRBV19|TRBJ1-1|NA
ASGHGQYNTEAF
>TRBV5-1|TRBJ1-1|NA
ASSLTDELEAF
>TRBV6-6|TRBJ1-1|TRBD1
ASRPGGTEAF
>TRBV28|TRBJ1-1|NA
ASSSWGDAMNTEAF
>TRBV18|TRBJ2-5|NA
ASSQLPQETQY
>TRBV7-3|TRBJ2-3|NA
ASRGNSPGDTQY
>TRBV27|TRBJ2-2|NA
ASSLSPSRIGELF
>TRBV6-1|TRBJ1-2|NA
ASSEESGDGYT
>TRBV5-1|TRBJ1-2|NA
ASSWTSGGYT
>TRBV6-1|TRBJ2-5|NA
ASSENVGVETQY
>TRBV2|TRBJ2-3|NA
ASKATGTDTQY
>TRBV6-1|TRBJ1-1|NA
ASSEGKGRGAF
>TRBV5-6|TRBJ1-1|NA
ASGGFMNTEAF
>TRBV25-1|TRBJ2-2|NA
ASSLGGGANTGELF
>TRBV27|TRBJ1-2|TRBD1
ASSPHTGVEGYT
>TRBV20-1|TRBJ1-2|NA
SARVIVHT